The next 10 T cell receptor beta chains were all read from a single sample in a study of spatial heterogeneity in lung cancer (dated by TCRdb to between 2017 and 2020). Library preparation employed 5' RACE. TCRdb lists the instrument as NextSeq 500. In-frame beta chains were kept once TCRdb had trimmed the public reads at Q25 with fastp and called clones with MiXCR. Rows are combined by CDR3 protein, so each entry shows the most common genes and DNA. The sample has some 100,000 distinct CDR3 sequences on record, less than 15% of them singletons. The ten largest clones represent about 38% of the sample. The intended sense of this specimen's time point label: sample taken at primary tumor resection. For TCR sequencing, whole RNA was extracted from tumor and nontumor lung tissue, or from cryopreserved PBMC samples, and no cell sorting was done. The sample here was PBMCs, taken at surgery. The origin of the receptors is a male donor with early-stage non-small cell lung cancer.

This rearrangement joins TRBV20-1 to TRBJ2-5; D remains ambiguous. The CDR3 covers 14 residues. Trimming stripped 4 bases from V and 5 bases from J, with 17 bases between. The germline V gene has CDR1 DFQATT and CDR2 SNEGSKA (reference sequence). The CDR3 loop is CSATAVLFGETQYF. CDR3 DNA sequence: TGCAGTGCTACGGCCGTCCTCTTCGGGGAGACCCAGTACTTC.

This clonotype was recorded a few times. The V gene is TRBV25-1, the J gene TRBJ1-3; D unresolved. Trimming stripped 9 bases from V and 0 bases from J, with 18 bases between. CDR3 length equals 16 residues. Germline assignment: CDR1 MGHDK and CDR2 SYGVNS. CDR3 loop: CARMPILPGSGNTIYF. DNA of the CDR3: TGTGCCAGGATGCCCATCCTCCCGGGCTCTGGAAACACCATATATTTT.

This clonotype showed up many times. V is TRBV7-9 and J is TRBJ1-1, with TRBD1 as a possible D gene (5 bases). Germline CDR1 reads SEHNR; CDR2 reads FQNEAQ (reference sequence). Trimming pared 7 bases from V and 1 base from J, leaving 19 bases between. There are 16 residues in the CDR3. CDR3 DNA sequence: TGTGCCAGCATCCTACTTGCGGGGGGAAAGAACACTGAAGCTTTCTTT. The encoded protein is CASILLAGGKNTEAFF.

The chain employs TRBV5-1 and TRBJ1-6; weak D call: TRBD1 (6 bases). Germline V gene sequence: CDR1 SGHRS, CDR2 YFSETQ. The CDR3 spans 16 residues. Trimming removed 0 bases at V and 5 bases at J, with 12 bases between. CDR3 sequence reads: CASSLDGTPNNSPLHF. CDR3 coding DNA: TGCGCCAGCAGCTTGGACGGGACACCGAATAATTCACCCCTCCACTTT.

This chain links TRBV27 with TRBJ2-1, with TRBD2 matching over 11 bases. This CDR3 has 17 amino acids. Germline V lookup: CDR1 MNHEY, CDR2 SMNVEV (reference sequence). J lost 1 base, V lost 5 bases, and 7 bases had no gene match. This chain's CDR3 is CASSPGLAATSYNEQFF. CDR3 nucleotide sequence: TGTGCCAGCAGTCCGGGACTAGCGGCTACATCCTACAATGAGCAGTTCTTC.

The V and J genes are TRBV27 and TRBJ2-7; unclear D gene. Trimming took off 5 bases at V and 0 bases at J, with 11 bases between the two ends. The germline V gene has CDR1 MNHEY and CDR2 SMNVEV (reference sequence). The CDR3 is 14 amino acids. This chain's CDR3 is CASSVGLSSYEQYF. CDR3 DNA sequence: TGTGCCAGCAGTGTCGGGTTAAGCTCCTACGAGCAGTACTTC.

This clonotype showed up just a few times. The chain is built from TRBV6-1 and TRBJ2-6; D ambiguous. V lost 2 bases and J lost 3, with 8 bases in between. From germline, CDR1 is MNHNS and CDR2 SASEGT. The CDR3 is 15 amino acids. The CDR3 region has the DNA TGTGCCAGCAGTGAAATGGTTGGTGGGGCCAACGTCCTGACTTTC. As protein: CASSEMVGGANVLTF.

This clonotype was detected a few times. The chain uses TRBV7-8 and TRBJ2-5; 9 positions agree with TRBD1. With V trimmed by 5 bases and J by 1 base, 5 bases remained unmatched. CDR3 length: 15 amino acids. Germline lookup yields CDR1 SGHVS and CDR2 FQNEAQ. CDR3 loop: CASSPPGQGQETQYF. The CDR3 nucleotides read TGTGCCAGCAGCCCCCCGGGACAGGGCCAAGAGACCCAGTACTTC.

This clonotype came up a few times. The chain uses TRBV7-2 and TRBJ1-1, with unresolved D. The CDR3 is 11 residues long. CDR1 is SGHTA and CDR2 is FQGNSA in the germline V gene. Trimming pared 5 bases from V and 11 bases from J, leaving 12 bases between. For the CDR3, the DNA is TGTGCCAGCAGCGCGAAGGAAAAGGCTTTCTTT. Protein sequence: CASSAKEKAFF. Full variable domain (rest looked up from reference TRBV7-2 and TRBJ1-1): GAGVSQSPSNKVTEKGKDVELRCDPISGHTALYWYRQSLGQGLEFLIYFQGNSAPDKSGLPSDRFSAERTGGSVSTLTIQRTQQEDSAVYLCASSAKEKAFFGQGTRLTVV.

V usage is TRBV5-1 and J usage is TRBJ2-3; D gene ambiguous. This CDR3 is built from 13 residues. With 0 bases removed from V and 4 bases from J, the gap between germline ends came to 6 bases. Germline CDR1 and CDR2: SGHRS and YFSETQ. CDR3 region: CASSLVPADTQYF. In DNA form, the CDR3 reads TGCGCCAGCAGCTTGGTCCCAGCAGATACGCAGTATTTT.